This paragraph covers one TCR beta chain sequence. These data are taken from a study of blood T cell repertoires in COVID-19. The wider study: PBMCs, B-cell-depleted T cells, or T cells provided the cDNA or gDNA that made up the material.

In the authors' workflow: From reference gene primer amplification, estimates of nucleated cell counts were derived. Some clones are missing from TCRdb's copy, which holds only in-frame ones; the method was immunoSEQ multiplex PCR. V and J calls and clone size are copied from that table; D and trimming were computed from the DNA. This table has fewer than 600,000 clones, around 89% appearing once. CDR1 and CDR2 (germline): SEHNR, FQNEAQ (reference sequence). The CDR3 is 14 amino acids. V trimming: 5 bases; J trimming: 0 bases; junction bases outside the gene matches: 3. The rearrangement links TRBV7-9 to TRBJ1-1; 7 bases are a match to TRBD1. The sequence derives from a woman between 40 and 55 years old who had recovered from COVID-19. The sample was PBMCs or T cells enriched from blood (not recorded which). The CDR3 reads CASSQGGMNTEAFF. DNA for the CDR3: TGTGCCAGCAGCCAGGGGGGAATGAACACTGAAGCTTTCTTT.